Listed here are 13 T cell receptor beta chains from one sample, sequenced in a study of blood T cells in healthy people across ages. Alongside a J-beta primer mix, a sample-barcoded 5' primer served in a second PCR lasting roughly 7 to 11 cycles. TCRdb independently ran MiXCR on the 5' RACE reads; one entry per CDR3 protein. The table has about 290,000 distinct CDR3 sequences, 27% seen once. Specimen: blood. The receptors originated from an older woman in good health.

This clonotype was seen only a few times. The rearrangement links TRBV2 to TRBJ1-4, with 7 positions matching TRBD1. The V gene's germline CDR1 is SNHLY and CDR2 FYNNEI. The junction had 6 bases not matched to a gene; V was cut back by 6 bases and J by 2 bases. This CDR3 spans 15 amino acids. DNA for the CDR3: TGTGCCAGCAGGACCGGGACAGTTACTAATGAAAAACTGTTTTTT. The encoded protein is CASRTGTVTNEKLFF.

V and J are TRBV7-9 and TRBJ2-1; either TRBD1 or TRBD2 may supply D (6 bases each). The CDR3 contains 18 residues. Looked up from germline, CDR1 is SEHNR and CDR2 is FQNEAQ (reference sequence). Trimming shortened V by 4 bases and J by 0 bases, and 19 bases separated the two germline ends. The CDR3 spells CASSSQGRGTISYNEQFF. The CDR3 DNA reads as TGTGCCAGCAGCTCCCAGGGGCGGGGTACCATCTCCTACAATGAGCAGTTCTTC.

The chain is built from TRBV9 and TRBJ2-3, with D tentatively TRBD2 (6 bases). The CDR3 sequence is 16 residues long. V was cut by 4 bases and J by 1 base, with 16 bases left in between. Germline loops: CDR1 SGDLS, CDR2 YYNGEE. The CDR3 DNA is TGTGCCAGCAGCCCCATCGGAGGGCTGGGCACAGATACGCAGTATTTT. Protein: CASSPIGGLGTDTQYF.

The J gene is TRBJ1-1, the V gene TRBV6-4, with a possible D match to TRBD1 (6 bases). This CDR3 has 14 residues. Looked up from germline, CDR1 is MRHNA and CDR2 is SNTAGT. V lost 3 bases to trimming and J lost 5 bases, with 13 bases between them. The CDR3 reads CASSESQGGTEAFF. For the CDR3, the DNA is TGTGCCAGCAGTGAATCACAGGGAGGAACTGAAGCTTTCTTT.

This clonotype has at least ten counts. CDR3 amino acids: CSAASTGNNVLTF. CDR3 in DNA: TGCAGCGCTGCTTCGACAGGCAACAACGTCCTGACTTTC. The rearrangement joins TRBV29-1 to TRBJ2-6; D perhaps matches TRBD1 (6 bases). The germline V gene encodes CDR1 SQVTM and CDR2 ANQGSEA. This CDR3 region has 13 residues. V gave up 7 bases and J gave up 9 bases, with 16 bases separating them.

This clonotype was seen ten or more times. This chain uses TRBV7-2 with TRBJ2-5, with D tentatively TRBD2 (6 bases). The CDR3 spans 14 residues. Per germline, CDR1 SGHTA and CDR2 FQGNSA. With 7 bases removed from V and 5 bases from J, the gap between germline ends came to 17 bases. This chain's CDR3 is CASTSPSEGETQYF. CDR3 in DNA: TGTGCCAGCACTTCCCCTAGCGAGGGGGAGACCCAGTACTTC.

This clonotype was detected a few times. The gene calls are TRBV5-5 and TRBJ2-1, with a weak D call TRBD1 (5 bases). Trimming left V 1 base short and J 6 bases short, with 11 bases between. Looked up from germline, CDR1 is SGHKS and CDR2 is YYEKEE (reference sequence). The CDR3 is 14 amino acids. CDR3 loop: CASSLSRGRNEQFF. CDR3 coding DNA: TGTGCCAGCAGCTTGTCAAGGGGCCGCAATGAGCAGTTCTTC. The entire variable domain, with the rest obtained from reference TRBV5-5 and TRBJ2-1, is as follows: DAGVTQSPTHLIKTRGQQVTLRCSPISGHKSVSWYQQVLGQGPQFIFQYYEKEERGRGNFPDRFSARQFPNYSSELNVNALLLGDSALYLCASSLSRGRNEQFFGPGTRLTVL.

This clonotype occurred many times. The rearrangement uses TRBV28 and TRBJ2-3; no firm D call. This CDR3 has 14 amino acids. Germline V CDR1 and CDR2: MDHEN, SYDVKM. V was trimmed by 3 bases and J by 2 bases, leaving 9 bases between them. The CDR3 is CASSLSQHTDTQYF. In DNA form, the CDR3 reads TGTGCCAGCAGTTTGTCACAGCACACAGATACGCAGTATTTT.

The chain is built from TRBV5-1 and TRBJ2-3; a weak D match, TRBD2 (6 bases). V was pared by 4 bases and J by 6 bases, with 18 bases between. The CDR3 sequence is 15 residues long. Germline CDR1 is SGHRS and CDR2 is YFSETQ. This CDR3 reads CASSPGVLTSDTQYF. The CDR3 DNA sequence: TGCGCCAGCAGCCCGGGGGTCCTAACCTCGGATACGCAGTATTTT.

The V call is TRBV28, the J call TRBJ1-5; D unresolved. CDR3 size: 11 residues. CDR1 is MDHEN, CDR2 SYDVKM, per germline. V lost 4 bases to trimming and J lost 7 bases, with 5 bases between them. Written as DNA, the CDR3 is TGTGCCAGCAGTTATGGACAGCCCCAGCATTTT. Its translation is CASSYGQPQHF. The full variable domain, rest sourced from reference TRBV28 and TRBJ1-5, is DVKVTQSSRYLVKRTGEKVFLECVQDMDHENMFWYRQDPGLGLRLIYFSYDVKMKEKGDIPEGYSVSREKKERFSLILESASTNQTSMYLCASSYGQPQHFGDGTRLSIL.

The genes are TRBV28 and TRBJ2-7; a weak D match, TRBD2 (5 bases). This CDR3 has 14 residues. Trimming shortened V by 7 bases and J by 4 bases, and 17 bases separated the two germline ends. Germline CDR1 MDHEN, CDR2 SYDVKM. Here the CDR3 reads CASTKLGSFYEQYF. The CDR3 DNA reads TGTGCCAGCACCAAACTAGGTTCGTTTTACGAGCAGTACTTC.

This clonotype was seen a few times. The CDR3 DNA follows: TGCAGTGCTAGTAGGGCGGGCCTGGGTGGAAACACCATATATTTT. Translated, it gives CSASRAGLGGNTIYF. The chain joins TRBV20-1 to TRBJ1-3; no clear D. V shed 3 bases and J shed 3 bases, with 15 bases lying between them. The CDR3 extends over 15 amino acids. CDR1 DFQATT and CDR2 SNEGSKA come from the germline V gene (reference sequence).

The J gene is TRBJ1-2, the V gene TRBV6-5; no clear D gene. The V and J ends lost 7 bases and 3 bases respectively, with 15 bases between them. The CDR3 totals 14 residues. Germline V gene data show CDR1 as MNHEY and CDR2 as SVGAGI. Here the CDR3 DNA reads TGTGCCAGCACCAAGTCGGGGTACGACTATGGCTACACCTTC. Translated, it gives CASTKSGYDYGYTF.